One sample yielded the 13 T cell receptor beta chains listed below, sequenced in a study of blood T cell repertoires in COVID-19. Sequencing was performed with immunoSEQ multiplex PCR; in TCRdb, only in-frame clones are kept and a portion is missing. The top ten hold around 0.97% of the sample, which has around 240,000 clones, approximately 84% seen once. Sequencing was carried out using peripheral blood. Receptor source: a man aged 35-49 years with acute or convalescent COVID-19.

Concerning this clone itself: Other DNA sequences in the sample encode the same CDR3. The chain employs TRBV6-5 and TRBJ1-1, with 7 bases aligning to TRBD1. Losses at the gene ends were 7 bases for V and 4 bases for J; bases not matched to a gene: 3. This CDR3 spans 12 amino acids. In germline, CDR1 is MNHEY, CDR2 SVGAGI. The CDR3 loop reads CASTNRGTEAFF. The CDR3 nucleotides read TGTGCCAGCACGAACAGGGGCACTGAAGCTTTCTTT.

This clone has only one observation. Other DNA variants within this sample encode the same CDR3. The chain combines TRBV12-3 or TRBV12-4 with TRBJ1-1; possible D gene TRBD1, 5 bases. The CDR3 runs 13 residues. The V end was cut by 3 bases, the J end by 2 bases, with 7 bases between. The CDR3 region is CASSFGGNTEAFF. The CDR3 DNA is TGTGCCAGCAGTTTCGGGGGAAACACTGAAGCTTTCTTT.

The gene calls are TRBV4-3 and TRBJ1-5; D might be TRBD1 (6 bases). In germline, CDR1 is LGHNA, CDR2 YSLEER. Trimming left V 2 bases short and J 9 bases short, with 17 bases between. This CDR3 spans 15 amino acids. As DNA, the CDR3 is TGCGCCAGCAGCCAATCGGACAGCCTTAGGACGCCCCAGCATTTT. This sequence encodes CASSQSDSLRTPQHF.

V gene TRBV15 combines with J gene TRBJ1-1; D is ambiguous. V lost 0 bases and J lost 1, with 12 bases in between. The CDR3 is 16 amino acids. Germline V gives CDR1 LNHNV, CDR2 YYDKDF (reference sequence). In DNA, the CDR3 is TGTGCCACCAGCAGAGACGCCCAGAAGTGGAACACTGAAGCTTTCTTT. This translates into CATSRDAQKWNTEAFF.

This clone turned up a few times. The chain links TRBV3-1 (or the pseudogene TRBV3-2) to TRBJ1-6, with a weak D call TRBD1 (6 bases). The V gene's germline CDR1 is LGHDT and CDR2 YNNKEL (reference sequence). Trimming removed 4 bases at V and 6 bases at J, with 13 bases between. This CDR3 is 15 amino acids long. The CDR3 nucleotides are TGTGCCAGCAGCCCTGTGGTAGGGGGTAATTCACCCCTCCACTTT. Residues: CASSPVVGGNSPLHF.

The CDR3 here is CASSRLAGGTNEQFF. CDR3 bases: TGTGCCAGTAGTCGACTAGCGGGGGGAACCAATGAGCAGTTCTTC. The V call is TRBV19, the J call TRBJ2-1, with TRBD2 matching 13 bases. There are 15 residues in the CDR3. Germline V gene lookup returns CDR1 LNHDA and CDR2 SQIVND (reference sequence). V dropped 5 bases and J dropped 6; count of bases not matched to a gene: 4. The full variable domain, with the rest looked up from reference TRBV19 and TRBJ2-1, is DGGITQSPKYLFRKEGQNVTLSCEQNLNHDAMYWYRQDPGQGLRLIYYSQIVNDFQKGDIAEGYSVSREKKESFPLTVTSAQKNPTAFYLCASSRLAGGTNEQFFGPGTRLTVL.

Only one count was recorded for this clone. The V and J genes are TRBV19 and TRBJ1-1; TRBD1 might be the D (6 bases). Germline-derived CDR1 and CDR2 are LNHDA and SQIVND (reference sequence). CDR3 length: 15 amino acids. V gave up 4 bases and J gave up 6 bases, with 18 bases separating them. CDR3 sequence (DNA): TGTGCCAGTAGTACTCTGACAGGACGGGTCCCTGAAGCTTTCTTT. Protein product: CASSTLTGRVPEAFF.

The count of this clone is one. The chain is built from TRBV5-4 and TRBJ2-3, with 9 bases that match TRBD1. V was clipped by 4 bases and J by 1 base; unmatched bases: 7. CDR3 size: 16 residues. Germline loops: CDR1 SGHNT, CDR2 YYREEE (reference sequence). The CDR3 sequence is CASSRNTGGGTDTQYF. CDR3 sequence (DNA): TGTGCCAGCAGCCGGAACACAGGGGGCGGCACAGATACGCAGTATTTT.

The chain carries TRBV27 and TRBJ2-7; 9 bases agree with TRBD1. Trimming removed 5 bases from V and 3 bases from J; junction bases left unmatched: 11. This CDR3 comprises 16 residues. Germline CDR1 and CDR2: MNHEY and SMNVEV (reference sequence). The CDR3 spells CASSVRTGAASYEQYF. DNA of the CDR3: TGTGCCAGCAGTGTAAGGACAGGGGCCGCAAGCTACGAGCAGTACTTC.

The V and J genes are TRBV5-1 and TRBJ1-1; D uncertain. The CDR3 runs 12 residues. Germline V lookup: CDR1 SGHRS, CDR2 YFSETQ. V shed 0 bases and J shed 5 bases, with 5 bases lying between them. The CDR3 here is CASSLGHTEAFF. The CDR3 nucleotides are TGCGCCAGCAGCTTGGGGCATACTGAAGCTTTCTTT.

The chain is built from TRBV5-1 and TRBJ1-1, with 10 bases identical to TRBD1. CDR1 is SGHRS, CDR2 YFSETQ, per germline. This CDR3 has 14 amino acids. The J segment lost 0 bases and the V segment lost 5 bases, leaving 1 base of the junction unmatched. The CDR3 DNA is TGCGCCAGCAGGGGGACAGGGGTGAACACTGAAGCTTTCTTT. This codes for CASRGTGVNTEAFF.

V usage is TRBV5-1 and J usage is TRBJ1-3, with 9 bases identical to TRBD1. CDR1 and CDR2 (germline): SGHRS, YFSETQ. CDR3 size: 15 residues. V dropped 4 bases and J dropped 3; count of bases not matched to a gene: 5. Here the CDR3 reads CASSETGGNGNTIYF. CDR3 in DNA: TGCGCCAGCAGCGAAACAGGGGGCAATGGAAACACCATATATTTT.

This rearrangement joins TRBV5-1 to TRBJ1-4, with D perhaps TRBD1 (6 bases). Trimming left V 4 bases short and J 0 bases short, with 13 bases between. This CDR3 is 16 amino acids long. The germline V gene has CDR1 SGHRS and CDR2 YFSETQ. This chain's CDR3 is CASSPGTLATNEKLFF. CDR3 nucleotides: TGCGCCAGCAGCCCCGGGACACTTGCAACTAATGAAAAACTGTTTTTT.